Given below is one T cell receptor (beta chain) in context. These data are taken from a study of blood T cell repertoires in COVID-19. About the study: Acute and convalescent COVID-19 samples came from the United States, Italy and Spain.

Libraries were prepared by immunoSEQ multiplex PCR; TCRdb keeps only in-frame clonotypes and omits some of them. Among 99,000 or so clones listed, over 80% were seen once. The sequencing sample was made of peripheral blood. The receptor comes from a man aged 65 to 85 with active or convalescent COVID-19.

CDR3 nucleotide sequence: TGTGCCAGCAGCAAGGAGGCGGGAACAGATACGCAGTATTTT. Translating gives CASSKEAGTDTQYF. This chain uses TRBV7-2 with TRBJ2-3; maybe TRBD2 (6 bases). Germline CDR1 is SGHTA and CDR2 is FQGNSA. The CDR3 is 14 residues long. V lost 5 bases and J 3 bases, leaving 12 bases between the germline ends.